The TCR beta chain under discussion was sequenced for a study of blood T cells in healthy people across ages (dated by TCRdb to the mid-2010s). A note on the overall study: In model experiments, template switching captured about one uniquely barcoded TCR beta cDNA molecule for every two T cells. To track age-related changes in TCR beta repertoire diversity, the study relied on deep sequencing normalized with unique cDNA molecular identifiers. Donors were grouped into four age groups: young (average 16 years), middle-aged (under 40), aged (around 60) and long-lived (around 80). Donors of different ages were randomly distributed across sequencing lanes to avoid experimental bias. For two donors (one aged 18 to 29 and one aged 80 or older), the study analyzed two additional independent replicas of 1 million unique cDNA reads from the same blood draw. Study-level results and caveats: Observed TCR beta diversity per million T cells fell roughly linearly with age, and a significant reduction was already apparent by age around 40. The long-lived group showed more naive CD4+ T cells, fewer expanded clones and increased TCR diversity than the aged group, suggesting age selection. Estimates of total diversity based on one million sequenced T cells were regarded as lower bounds and as underestimates. A strong correlation was found between observed TCR beta diversity and the percentage of naive T cells measured by flow cytometry. The CMV infection status of donors was not known, potentially confounding age-related changes in expanded clonotypes. Conclusive comparison of naive and antigen-experienced compartments was prevented by the profiling of bulk unsorted PBMCs.

V loses 3 bases, J loses 0 bases, and the germline ends lie 10 bases apart. Spanning cysteine to phenylalanine, the CDR3 consists of 15 amino acids. Of all the DNA, just the CDR3 is kept, 45 bases in frame from base 1. The germline V gene provides CDR1 ENHRY and CDR2 SYGVKD. The donors were roughly 38 Caucasian individuals from Russia, aged about 6 to 95 years, who were systemically healthy. Each donor gave around 9.5 milliliters of peripheral blood, collected into EDTA-treated Vacutainer tubes. PBMCs were isolated by Ficoll-Paque density-gradient centrifugation, with at least 6.5 million obtained per sample. Total RNA, at least 6 micrograms per sample, was extracted from PBMCs with Trizol reagent. The percentages of naive CD45RAhigh/CD27high T cells were determined by flow cytometry on a PBMC aliquot from every donor. Library construction relied on 5' RACE. The instrument given in TCRdb is Illumina HiSeq 2500. A second roughly 6 to 11 cycle PCR used a sample-barcoded 5' primer and a J-beta primer mix. Each TCR beta cDNA molecule received a unique molecular identifier from a template-switch 5' adaptor carrying 12 random nucleotides. Each sample yielded at least 2.5 million CDR3-containing paired-end reads. All of the RNA was converted into first-strand cDNA using the Mint cDNA synthesis kit, with a TRBC-specific oligonucleotide serving as the primer. After uracil-DNA glycosylase treatment, a first 18-cycle PCR used universal primers M1SS and BC2_uni_R on all cDNA. Processing in the source paper ran as follows. For normalization, 1 million high-quality reads, each with a distinct molecular identifier, were randomly selected from each sample. Instead of being binned into consensus sequences, reads with shared molecular identifiers were discarded. MiTCR, set to a Q25 quality threshold and the strictest error-elimination algorithm, was used for CDR3 identification, clonotype clustering and error correction. A nonparametric unseen species model with Euler transformation was used to estimate a lower bound on total TCR beta diversity. The raw public data were reprocessed by TCRdb itself: fastp quality trimming at Q25, MiXCR clonotype calling, in-frame beta chains only. Every distinct CDR3 protein forms one entry, paired with its most common genes and DNA. The V and J calls and clone size are TCRdb's, not the authors'. The sample table contains 700,000 or so distinct CDR3 sequences; only one count was recorded for 20% to 25% of them. The ten largest clonotypes hold approximately 20% of the sample.

Worth noting for this clonotype: It lacks a known antigen. Base quality data are lacking; no much larger clone is found one base away.

This chain joins TRBV10-3 to TRBJ2-3; the D gene assignment is ambiguous. The sample was blood. This clonotype was sampled from a man in his 70s in good health. In nucleotides, the sequence is TGTGCCATCAGTGAAGGAATAACTAGCACAGATACGCAGTATTTT. This translates into CAISEGITSTDTQYF.